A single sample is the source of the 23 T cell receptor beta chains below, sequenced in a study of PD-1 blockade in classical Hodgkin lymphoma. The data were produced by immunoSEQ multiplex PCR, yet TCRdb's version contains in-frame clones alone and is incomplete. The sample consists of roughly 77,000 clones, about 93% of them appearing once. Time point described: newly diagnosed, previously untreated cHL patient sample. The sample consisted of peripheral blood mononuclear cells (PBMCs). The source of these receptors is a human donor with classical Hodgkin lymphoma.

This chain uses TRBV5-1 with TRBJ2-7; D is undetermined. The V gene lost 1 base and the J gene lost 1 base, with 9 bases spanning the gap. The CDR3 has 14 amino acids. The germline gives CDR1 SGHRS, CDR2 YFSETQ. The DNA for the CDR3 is TGCGCCAGCAGCTTGCCTTCGCCTTCCTACGAGCAGTACTTC. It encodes CASSLPSPSYEQYF.

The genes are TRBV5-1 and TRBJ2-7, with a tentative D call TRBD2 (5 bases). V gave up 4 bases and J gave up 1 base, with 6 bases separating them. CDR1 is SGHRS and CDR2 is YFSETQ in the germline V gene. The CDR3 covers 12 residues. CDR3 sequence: CASSRGSYEQYF. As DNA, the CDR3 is TGCGCCAGCAGCCGAGGGTCCTACGAGCAGTACTTC. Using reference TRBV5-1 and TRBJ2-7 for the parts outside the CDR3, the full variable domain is KAGVTQTPRYLIKTRGQQVTLSCSPISGHRSVSWYQQTPGQGLQFLFEYFSETQRNKGNFPGRFSGRQFSNSRSEMNVSTLELGDSALYLCASSRGSYEQYFGPGTRLTVT.

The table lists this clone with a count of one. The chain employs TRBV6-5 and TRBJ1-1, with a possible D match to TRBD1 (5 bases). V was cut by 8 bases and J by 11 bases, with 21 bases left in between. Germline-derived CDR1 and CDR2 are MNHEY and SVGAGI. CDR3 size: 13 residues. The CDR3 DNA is TGTGCCAGCCGCGAATTAGGAGGAGGGGATGCTTTCTTT. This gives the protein CASRELGGGDAFF.

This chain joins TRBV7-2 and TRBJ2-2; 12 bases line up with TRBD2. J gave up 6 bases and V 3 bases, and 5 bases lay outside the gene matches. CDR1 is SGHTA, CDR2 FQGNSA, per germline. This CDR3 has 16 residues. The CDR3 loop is CASSFGLAGRAGELFF. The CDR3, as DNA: TGTGCCAGCAGCTTTGGACTAGCGGGAAGGGCCGGGGAGCTGTTTTTT.

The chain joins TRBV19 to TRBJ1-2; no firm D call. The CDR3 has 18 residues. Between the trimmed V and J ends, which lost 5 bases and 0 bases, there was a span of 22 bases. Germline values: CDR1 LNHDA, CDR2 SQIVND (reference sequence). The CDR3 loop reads CASSSNGYSQKANYGYTF. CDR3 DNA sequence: TGTGCCAGTAGTTCCAACGGATATAGTCAGAAAGCTAACTATGGCTACACCTTC.

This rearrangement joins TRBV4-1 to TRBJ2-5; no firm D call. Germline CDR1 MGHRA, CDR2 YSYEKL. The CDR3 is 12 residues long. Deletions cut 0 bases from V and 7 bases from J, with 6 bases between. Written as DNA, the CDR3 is TGCGCCAGCAGCCAAGATCGCGGGACCCAGTACTTC. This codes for CASSQDRGTQYF.

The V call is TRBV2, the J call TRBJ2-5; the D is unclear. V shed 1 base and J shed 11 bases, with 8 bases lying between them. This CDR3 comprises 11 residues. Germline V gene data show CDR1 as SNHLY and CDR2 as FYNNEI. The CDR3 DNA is TGTGCCAGCAGTGAAGTTACCGGGCAGTACTTC. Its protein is CASSEVTGQYF.

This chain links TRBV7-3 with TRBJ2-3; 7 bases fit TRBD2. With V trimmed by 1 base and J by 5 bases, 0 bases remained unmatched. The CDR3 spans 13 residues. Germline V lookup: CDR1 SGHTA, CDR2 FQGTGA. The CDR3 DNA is TGTGCCAGCAGCTTAAGGGGGGGAGATACGCAGTATTTT. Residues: CASSLRGGDTQYF.

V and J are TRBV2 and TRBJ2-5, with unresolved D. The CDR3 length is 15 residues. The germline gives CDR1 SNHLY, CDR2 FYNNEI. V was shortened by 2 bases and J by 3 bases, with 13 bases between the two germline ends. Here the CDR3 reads CASSERGQVEETQYF. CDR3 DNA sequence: TGTGCCAGCAGTGAACGAGGTCAGGTAGAAGAGACCCAGTACTTC.

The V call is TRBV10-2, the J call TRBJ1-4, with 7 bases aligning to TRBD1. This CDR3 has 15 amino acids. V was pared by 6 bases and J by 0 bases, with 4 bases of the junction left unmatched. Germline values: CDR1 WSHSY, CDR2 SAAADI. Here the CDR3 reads CASRYTGATNEKLFF. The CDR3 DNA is TGCGCCAGCAGATACACAGGGGCAACTAATGAAAAACTGTTTTTT.

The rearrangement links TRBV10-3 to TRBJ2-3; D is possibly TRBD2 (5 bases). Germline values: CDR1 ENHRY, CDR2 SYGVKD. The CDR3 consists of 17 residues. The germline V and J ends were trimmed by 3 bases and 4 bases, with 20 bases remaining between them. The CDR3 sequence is CAISDLTAGGRSDTQYF. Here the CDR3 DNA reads TGTGCCATCAGTGACCTTACGGCGGGCGGACGTTCAGATACGCAGTATTTT.

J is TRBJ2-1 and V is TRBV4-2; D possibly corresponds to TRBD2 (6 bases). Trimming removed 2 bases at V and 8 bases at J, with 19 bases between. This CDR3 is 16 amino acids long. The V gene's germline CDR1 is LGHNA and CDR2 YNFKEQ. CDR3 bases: TGTGCCAGCAGCCAACGGAGGGACTTCCGTCTGGATGAGCAGTTCTTC. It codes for CASSQRRDFRLDEQFF.

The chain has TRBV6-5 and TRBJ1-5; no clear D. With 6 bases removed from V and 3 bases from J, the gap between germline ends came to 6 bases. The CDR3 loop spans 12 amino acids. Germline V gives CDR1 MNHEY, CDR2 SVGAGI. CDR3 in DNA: TGTGCCAGCAGCCCTCTCAATCAGCCCCAGCATTTT. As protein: CASSPLNQPQHF.

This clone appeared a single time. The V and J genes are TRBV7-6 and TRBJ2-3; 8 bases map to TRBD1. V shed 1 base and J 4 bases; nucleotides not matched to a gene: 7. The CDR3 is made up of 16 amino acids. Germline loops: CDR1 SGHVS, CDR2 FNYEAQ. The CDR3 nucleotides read TGTGCCAGCAGCTTAGTTACACAGGGGGTGGCAGATACGCAGTATTTT. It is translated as CASSLVTQGVADTQYF. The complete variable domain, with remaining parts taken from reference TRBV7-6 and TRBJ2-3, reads GAGVSQSPRYKVTKRGQDVALRCDPISGHVSLYWYRQALGQGPEFLTYFNYEAQQDKSGLPNDRFSAERPEGSISTLTIQRTEQRDSAMYRCASSLVTQGVADTQYFGPGTRLTVL.

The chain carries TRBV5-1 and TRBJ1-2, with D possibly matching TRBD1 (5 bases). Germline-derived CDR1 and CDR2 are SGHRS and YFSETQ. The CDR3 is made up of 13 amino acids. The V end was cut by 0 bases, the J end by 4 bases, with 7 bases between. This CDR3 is CASSLGGAYGYTF. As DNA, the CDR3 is TGCGCCAGCAGCTTGGGAGGGGCCTATGGCTACACCTTC. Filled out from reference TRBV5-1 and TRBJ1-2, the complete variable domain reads KAGVTQTPRYLIKTRGQQVTLSCSPISGHRSVSWYQQTPGQGLQFLFEYFSETQRNKGNFPGRFSGRQFSNSRSEMNVSTLELGDSALYLCASSLGGAYGYTFGSGTRLTVV.

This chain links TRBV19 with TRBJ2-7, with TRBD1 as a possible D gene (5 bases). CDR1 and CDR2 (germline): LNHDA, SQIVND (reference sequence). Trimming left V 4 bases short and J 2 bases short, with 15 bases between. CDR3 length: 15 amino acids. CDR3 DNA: TGTGCCAGTAGTAACAGGCTACAGCCCCCCTACGAGCAGTACTTC. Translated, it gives CASSNRLQPPYEQYF.

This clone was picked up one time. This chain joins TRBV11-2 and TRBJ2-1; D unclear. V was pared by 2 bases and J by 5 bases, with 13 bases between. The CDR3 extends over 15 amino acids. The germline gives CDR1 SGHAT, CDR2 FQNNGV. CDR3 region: CASSLSEAANNEQFF. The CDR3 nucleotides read TGTGCCAGCAGCTTATCAGAGGCGGCAAACAATGAGCAGTTCTTC.

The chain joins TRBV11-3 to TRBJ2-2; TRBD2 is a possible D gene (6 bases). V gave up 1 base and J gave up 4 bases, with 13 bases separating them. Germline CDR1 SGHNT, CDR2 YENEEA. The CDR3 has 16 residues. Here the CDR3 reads CASSLAGGPFTGELFF. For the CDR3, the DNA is TGTGCCAGCAGCTTAGCCGGGGGACCCTTCACCGGGGAGCTGTTTTTT.

The CDR3 nucleotides read TGTGCCAGCAGTTTATTACCGCTTTACGAGCAGTACTTC. Its protein product is CASSLLPLYEQYF. The chain has TRBV28 and TRBJ2-7, with D hard to call. The V gene's germline CDR1 is MDHEN and CDR2 SYDVKM. The CDR3 runs to 13 residues. Between the trimmed V and J ends, which lost 1 base and 4 bases, there was a span of 8 bases.

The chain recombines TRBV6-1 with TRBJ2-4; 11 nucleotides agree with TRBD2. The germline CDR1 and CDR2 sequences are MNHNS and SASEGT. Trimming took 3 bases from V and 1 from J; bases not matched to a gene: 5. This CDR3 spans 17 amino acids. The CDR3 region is CASSDLAGGRAKNIQYF. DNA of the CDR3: TGTGCCAGCAGTGACTTAGCGGGGGGGCGGGCCAAAAACATTCAGTACTTC.

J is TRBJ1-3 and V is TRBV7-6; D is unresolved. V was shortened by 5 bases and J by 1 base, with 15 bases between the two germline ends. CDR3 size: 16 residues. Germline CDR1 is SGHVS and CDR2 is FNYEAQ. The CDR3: CASSAPYEGSGNTIYF. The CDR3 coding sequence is TGTGCCAGCAGCGCCCCCTATGAGGGTTCTGGAAACACCATATATTTT.

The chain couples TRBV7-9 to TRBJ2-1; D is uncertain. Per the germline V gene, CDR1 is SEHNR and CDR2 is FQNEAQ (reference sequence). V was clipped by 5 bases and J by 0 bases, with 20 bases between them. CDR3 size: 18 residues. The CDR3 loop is CASSPSPQRLSSYNEQFF. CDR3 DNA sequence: TGTGCCAGCAGCCCGTCCCCCCAGCGTCTGAGCTCCTACAATGAGCAGTTCTTC. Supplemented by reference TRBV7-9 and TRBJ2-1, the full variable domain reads DTGVSQNPRHKITKRGQNVTFRCDPISEHNRLYWYRQTLGQGPEFLTYFQNEAQLEKSRLLSDRFSAERPKGSFSTLEIQRTEQGDSAMYLCASSPSPQRLSSYNEQFFGPGTRLTVL.

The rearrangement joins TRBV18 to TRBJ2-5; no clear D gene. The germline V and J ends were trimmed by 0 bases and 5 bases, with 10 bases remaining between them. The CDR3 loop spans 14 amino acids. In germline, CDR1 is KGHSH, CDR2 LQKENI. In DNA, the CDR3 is TGTGCCAGCTCACCACCGGGTGGGGTGGAGACCCAGTACTTC. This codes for CASSPPGGVETQYF. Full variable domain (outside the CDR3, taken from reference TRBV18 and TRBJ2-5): NAGVMQNPRHLVRRRGQEARLRCSPMKGHSHVYWYRQLPEEGLKFMVYLQKENIIDESGMPKERFSAEFPKEGPSILRIQQVVRGDSAAYFCASSPPGGVETQYFGPGTRLLVL.